The rows below give T cell receptor beta chains drawn from one sample of a study of blood T cell repertoires in COVID-19. Using immunoSEQ multiplex PCR, the repertoire was profiled, and TCRdb retains in-frame clones only, with some absent. The sample has tens of thousands of clones, 85% to 90% seen once. Source material: peripheral blood. The receptors originated from a woman older than 75 with acute or convalescent COVID-19. Each CDR3 is given with its conserved first and last residue. A D gene is named only where the DNA matches it firmly. Only part of the rows carry a size: once, few, many, or a class if the clone is expanded.

size,D,J,V,CDR3,DNA
once,TRBD2,TRBJ2-2,TRBV5-1,CASSPRASGVSTGELFF,TGCGCCAGCAGCCCCCGGGCCAGCGGGGTATCAACCGGGGAGCTGTTTTTT
-,-,TRBJ2-2,TRBV30,CAWKAPAPNTGELFF,TGTGCCTGGAAAGCCCCCGCCCCGAACACCGGGGAGCTGTTTTTT
once,TRBD2,TRBJ2-1,TRBV5-1,CASSLGSAGGNEQFF,TGCGCCAGCAGCCTTGGGTCAGCGGGAGGAAATGAGCAGTTCTTC
-,-,TRBJ2-1,TRBV18,CASSKTPSGPGGNEQFF,TGTGCCAGCTCAAAAACCCCCAGCGGCCCGGGTGGAAATGAGCAGTTCTTC
-,TRBD2,TRBJ2-2,TRBV19,CASSKGTSGSTGELFF,TGTGCCAGTAGTAAGGGGACTAGCGGGAGTACGGGGGAGCTGTTTTTT
-,TRBD1,TRBJ1-4,TRBV2,CASSLGQGKNEKLFF,TGTGCCAGCAGTCTGGGACAGGGGAAAAATGAAAAACTGTTTTTT
-,TRBD2,TRBJ2-1,TRBV30,CAWSGLGPGGGEQFF,TGTGCCTGGAGTGGGCTGGGACCGGGGGGGGGTGAGCAGTTCTTC
-,-,TRBJ2-7,TRBV6-5,CAITGTFGFQEQYF,TGTGCCATAACCGGGACATTTGGATTCCAAGAGCAGTACTTC
-,TRBD2,TRBJ2-7,TRBV18,CASSPSSGTTYEQYF,TGTGCCAGCTCACCCTCTAGCGGGACGACCTACGAGCAGTACTTC
once,TRBD1,TRBJ1-1,TRBV6-5,CASQGQGSRNTEAFF,TGTGCCAGCCAGGGACAGGGGAGTCGGAACACTGAAGCTTTCTTT
few,TRBD1,TRBJ2-7,TRBV20-1,CSASLQGAGEQYF,TGCAGTGCTAGTTTACAGGGGGCTGGCGAGCAGTACTTC
once,-,TRBJ2-1,TRBV5-4,CASSPGSTSGEQFF,TGTGCCAGCAGCCCCGGTTCTACCAGCGGAGAGCAGTTCTTC
-,-,TRBJ1-3,TRBV7-6,CASSLGGGAGNTIYF,TGTGCCAGCAGCTTAGGCGGAGGGGCTGGAAACACCATATATTTT
-,TRBD2,TRBJ2-7,TRBV7-8,CASSLGGEGSYEQYF,TGTGCCAGCAGCTTAGGCGGGGAGGGCTCCTACGAGCAGTACTTC
-,-,TRBJ2-1,TRBV7-9,CASSSPGMTTYNEQFF,TGTGCCAGCAGCTCACCGGGGATGACGACCTACAATGAGCAGTTCTTC
-,TRBD1,TRBJ2-5,TRBV2,CASKVGDSKQETQYF,TGTGCCAGCAAGGTGGGGGACAGCAAACAAGAGACCCAGTACTTC
-,-,TRBJ2-2,TRBV5-1,CASSLGGNSVTGELFF,TGCGCCAGCAGCTTGGGAGGTAATAGCGTCACCGGGGAGCTGTTTTTT
-,-,TRBJ1-1,TRBV29-1,CSASLNTEAFF,TGCAGCGCCTCCCTTAATACTGAAGCTTTCTTT
-,TRBD1,TRBJ2-3,TRBV25-1,CASTESPDRGTDTQYF,TGTGCCAGCACCGAGTCTCCGGACAGGGGCACAGATACGCAGTATTTT